This note documents a single T cell receptor beta chain sequence. Its antigen remains unknown. This record comes from a study of liver allograft versus peripheral blood T cells. Whole-study context: A comparison was made between T cell receptor repertoires in transplanted livers and those in recipients' peripheral blood. Study outcomes and limitations: As reported, T cell receptor repertoires inside liver allografts differed from those present in peripheral blood.

TCRdb re-analysed the reads in MiXCR, keeping a single row per CDR3 protein. The sample carries fewer than 4,500 distinct CDR3 sequences, 13% to 15% recorded once. V gave up 3 bases and J gave up 5 bases; unmatched junction bases: 2. The CDR3 consists of 14 residues. This chain connects TRBV12-3 or TRBV12-4 to TRBJ2-1, with 9 bases fitting TRBD1. The clonotype originates from a human patient who had a liver transplant. Some T cells may be provided by the graft donor. CDR3 nucleotide sequence: TGTGCCAGCAGTTTCTGGGACAGGGACAATGAGCAGTTCTTC. The encoded protein is CASSFWDRDNEQFF.